This T cell receptor (beta chain) came from a study of blood T cells in healthy people across ages (dated by TCRdb to the mid-2010s). In terms of the full investigation: In model experiments, roughly one uniquely barcoded TCR beta cDNA molecule per two T cells was captured by template switching. Age-related changes in TCR beta repertoire diversity were measured in the study by deep sequencing normalized with unique cDNA molecular identifiers. The donors were divided into four age groups: young (average 16 years), middle-aged (around 37), aged (under 70) and long-lived (about 80). Two additional independent replicas of 1 million unique cDNA reads from the same blood draw were analyzed for two donors (one aged 18 to 30 and one aged 80 or older). What the study reported, not specific to this receptor: Because the CMV infection status of the donors was unknown, age-related changes in expanded clonotypes may potentially have been confounded. Compared with the aged group, more naive CD4+ T cells, fewer expanded clones and increased TCR diversity were shown by the long-lived group, suggesting age selection. Observed TCR beta diversity per million T cells fell roughly linearly with age, and a significant reduction was already apparent by age around 36. Since profiling was done on bulk unsorted PBMCs, naive and antigen-experienced compartments could not be conclusively compared. Estimates of total diversity based on one million sequenced T cells were considered lower bounds and underestimates. The percentage of naive T cells measured by flow cytometry correlated strongly with observed TCR beta diversity.

The donors were around 39 Caucasian individuals from Russia, aged roughly 6 to 100 years, who were systemically healthy. Each donor gave ten milliliters of peripheral blood, drawn into EDTA-treated Vacutainer tubes. Ficoll-Paque density-gradient centrifugation was used to isolate PBMCs, with at least 7 million per sample. Total RNA, at least 5.5 micrograms per sample, was extracted from PBMCs with Trizol reagent. Naive CD45RAhigh/CD27high T cell percentages were measured by flow cytometry on a PBMC aliquot from every donor. The germline ends are 10 bases apart after V is trimmed by 1 base and J by 1 base. From the cysteine up to the phenylalanine, the CDR3 has a length of 15 residues. Solely the CDR3 DNA is kept, with 45 bases framed from the first base. The germline V gene (reference sequence) supplies CDR1 LNHNV and CDR2 YYDKDF. Libraries were built with 5' RACE. The run used an Illumina HiSeq 2500. A second PCR of about 6 to 12 cycles was run with a J-beta primer mix and a sample-barcoded 5' primer. A template-switch 5' adaptor carrying 12 random nucleotides introduced a unique molecular identifier onto each TCR beta cDNA molecule. Each sample yielded at least 2.5 million CDR3-containing paired-end reads. First-strand cDNA was synthesized from all RNA with the Mint cDNA synthesis kit, primed by a TRBC-specific oligonucleotide. Following uracil-DNA glycosylase treatment, all cDNA underwent a first 18-cycle PCR with the universal primers M1SS and BC2_uni_R. The study's processing was this. For normalization, 1 million high-quality reads, each with a distinct molecular identifier, were randomly selected from each sample. Reads sharing molecular identifiers were discarded rather than binned into consensus sequences. MiTCR, run with a Q25 quality threshold and the strictest error-elimination algorithm, handled CDR3 identification, clonotype clustering and error correction. A nonparametric unseen species model using Euler transformation provided a lower-bound estimate of total TCR beta diversity. TCRdb reprocessing: public reads trimmed at Q25 with fastp, clones called with MiXCR, in-frame beta chains kept. For every CDR3 protein sequence, its rows merge into one entry that carries the most common genes and DNA. TCRdb's processing, not the study's, gives the V and J calls here. This sample has 540,000 or so distinct CDR3 sequences in its table, and 24% of those were observed once. The biggest ten clones account for roughly 10% of the sample.

In regard to this clonotype: The specificity of this receptor is unknown. One base away there is no much larger clone; base qualities are not given.

In addition, the sample was reused for a study of T cells of mothers and their children. The second publication reports: Donors were nine systemically healthy Caucasian individuals: three mothers and their six children. cDNA synthesis used all of the extracted RNA, with roughly 1.5 ug of RNA in each 15 ul reaction. In the second PCR, the M1S primer introduced both the sample barcodes and 2-4 random nucleotides. More than 8 million TCR beta CDR3 reads were obtained from each mother, and millions of reads were obtained from each child. TCR recombination output is similarly shaped by thymic selection in related and unrelated pairs, with a minor effect exerted by inherited differences. Normalized repertoire overlap was always slightly but never significantly higher in related than unrelated mother-child pairs. No persistent microchimeric T cell clones were detected, at a sensitivity of approximately 100 clones per million clonotypes. Deep NGS was used in the study to compare the TCR beta repertoires of mothers and children and to look for features that separate related mother-child pairs from unrelated individuals. The mean age was around 40 +/- 4 years for the mothers and about 10 +/- 4 years for the children. After adapters were ligated using NEBNext reagents, the libraries underwent 100+100 nt paired-end sequencing on an Illumina HiSeq 2000. To prevent cross-contamination, the mother and child libraries were prepared a month apart and were sequenced in separate runs. Between roughly 450,000 and 2,000,000 distinct TCR beta clonotypes were identified per donor. Naive TCR beta clonotypes were estimated from low-frequency clonotypes matched to each donor's FACS-determined naive share, without sorting.

Material for sequencing was blood. This sequence was found in a boy aged 5-17 years in good health. The rearrangement joined TRBV15 to TRBJ1-1, with the D gene call left open. The CDR3 in this case is CATSRAESSNTEAFF. The nucleotide sequence reads TGTGCCACCAGCAGAGCGGAGAGTTCGAACACTGAAGCTTTCTTT.